Sequencing of this TCR beta chain was carried out in a study of cytomegalovirus exposure and HLA in healthy donors. 13 Jbeta primers and 60 Vbeta primers were used for the PCR. Under the authors' procedure: Unique TCR beta chains totaled roughly 80 million in a later count, with about 11 million of them shared. Some clones are missing from TCRdb's copy, which holds only in-frame ones; the method was immunoSEQ multiplex PCR. D and trimming come from the DNA, and the V and J calls and clone size come from that table. This repertoire includes about 99,000 clones. The CDR3 loop spans 16 amino acids. Germline V gene sequence: CDR1 MDHEN, CDR2 SYDVKM. V lost 3 bases and J lost 0, with 14 bases in between. As for this clone: Its antigen is unidentified. The sample has other DNA sequences that encode this CDR3 too.

Donors had nominal health at sampling but likely had unrecorded immune exposures. Study outcomes and limitations: In a later analysis, compared with equally common non-associated chains, HLA-associated beta chains were more expanded. In an earlier analysis, about 87% or about 30%: the productive usage of most TCR beta V segments.

The TCR sequence derives from a man aged 40-55 years in good health and CMV-seronegative. V gene TRBV28 combines with J gene TRBJ1-1; maybe TRBD1 (5 bases). The sequenced sample consisted of PBMCs. In DNA form, the CDR3 reads TGTGCCAGCAGTTTGACAGACCTGGTCATGAACACTGAAGCTTTCTTT. This encodes CASSLTDLVMNTEAFF. The full variable domain, its missing parts supplied by reference TRBV28 and TRBJ1-1, is DVKVTQSSRYLVKRTGEKVFLECVQDMDHENMFWYRQDPGLGLRLIYFSYDVKMKEKGDIPEGYSVSREKKERFSLILESASTNQTSMYLCASSLTDLVMNTEAFFGQGTRLTVV.